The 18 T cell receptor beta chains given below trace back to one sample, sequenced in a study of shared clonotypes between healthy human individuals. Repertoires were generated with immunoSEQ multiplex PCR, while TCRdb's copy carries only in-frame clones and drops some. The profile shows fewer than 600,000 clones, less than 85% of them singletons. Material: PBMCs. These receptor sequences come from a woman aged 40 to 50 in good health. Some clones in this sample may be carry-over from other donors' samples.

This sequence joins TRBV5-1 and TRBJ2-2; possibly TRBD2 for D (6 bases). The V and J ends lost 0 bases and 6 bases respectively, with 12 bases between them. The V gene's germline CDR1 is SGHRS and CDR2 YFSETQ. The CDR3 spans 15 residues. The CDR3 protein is CASSLAASGAGELFF. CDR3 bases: TGCGCCAGCAGCTTGGCCGCATCGGGGGCCGGGGAGCTGTTTTTT.

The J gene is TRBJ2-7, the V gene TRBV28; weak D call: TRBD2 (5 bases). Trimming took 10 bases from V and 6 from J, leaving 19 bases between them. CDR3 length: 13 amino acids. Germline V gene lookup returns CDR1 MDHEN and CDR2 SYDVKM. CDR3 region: CATQLDILAEQYF. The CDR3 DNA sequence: TGTGCCACCCAACTAGACATTCTGGCCGAGCAGTACTTC.

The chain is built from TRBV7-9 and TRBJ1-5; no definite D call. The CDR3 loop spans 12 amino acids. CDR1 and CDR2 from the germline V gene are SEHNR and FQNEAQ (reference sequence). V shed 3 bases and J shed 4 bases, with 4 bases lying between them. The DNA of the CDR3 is TGTGCCAGCAGCTTTAATAATCAGCCCCAGCATTTT. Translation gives CASSFNNQPQHF.

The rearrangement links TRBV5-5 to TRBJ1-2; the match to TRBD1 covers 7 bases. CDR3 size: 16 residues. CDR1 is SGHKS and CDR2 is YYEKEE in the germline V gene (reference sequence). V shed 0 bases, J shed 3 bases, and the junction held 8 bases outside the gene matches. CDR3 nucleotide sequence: TGTGCCAGCAGCTTGGCCGGGGGGACAGCTTACTATGGCTACACCTTC. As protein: CASSLAGGTAYYGYTF.

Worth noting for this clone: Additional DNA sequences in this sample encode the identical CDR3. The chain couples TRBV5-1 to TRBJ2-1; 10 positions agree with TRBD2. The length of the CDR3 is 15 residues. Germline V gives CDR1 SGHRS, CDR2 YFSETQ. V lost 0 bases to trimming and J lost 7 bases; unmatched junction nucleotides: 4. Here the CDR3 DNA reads TGCGCCAGCAGCTTGGGCCTAGCGGGAGTGAATGAGCAGTTCTTC. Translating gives CASSLGLAGVNEQFF.

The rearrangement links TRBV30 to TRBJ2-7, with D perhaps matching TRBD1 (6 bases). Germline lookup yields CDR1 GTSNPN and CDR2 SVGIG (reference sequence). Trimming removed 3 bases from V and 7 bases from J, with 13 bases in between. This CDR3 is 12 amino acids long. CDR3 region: CAWSPDRTEQYF. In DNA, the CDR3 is TGTGCCTGGAGCCCTGACAGGACGGAGCAGTACTTC.

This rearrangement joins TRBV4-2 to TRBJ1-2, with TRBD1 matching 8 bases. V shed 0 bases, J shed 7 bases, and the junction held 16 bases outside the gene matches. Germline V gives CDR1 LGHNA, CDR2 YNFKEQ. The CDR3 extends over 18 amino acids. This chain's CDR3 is CASSQDGSRGRVDSGYTF. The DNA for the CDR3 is TGTGCCAGCAGCCAAGATGGGTCCAGGGGGCGGGTGGATAGTGGCTACACCTTC.

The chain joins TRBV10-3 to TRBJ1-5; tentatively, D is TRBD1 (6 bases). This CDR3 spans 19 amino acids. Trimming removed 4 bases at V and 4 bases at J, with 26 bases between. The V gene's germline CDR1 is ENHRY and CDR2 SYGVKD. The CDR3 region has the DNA TGTGCCATCAGTGTGGATTGGGGGGGGCGTTGGTTCAAGAATCAGCCCCAGCATTTT. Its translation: CAISVDWGGRWFKNQPQHF.

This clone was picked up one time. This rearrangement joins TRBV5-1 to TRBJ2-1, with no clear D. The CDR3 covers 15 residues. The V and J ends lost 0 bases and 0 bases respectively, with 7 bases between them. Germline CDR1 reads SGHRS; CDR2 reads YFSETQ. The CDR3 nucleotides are TGCGCCAGCAGCTTGGAGTCTCGCTCCTACAATGAGCAGTTCTTC. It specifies CASSLESRSYNEQFF.

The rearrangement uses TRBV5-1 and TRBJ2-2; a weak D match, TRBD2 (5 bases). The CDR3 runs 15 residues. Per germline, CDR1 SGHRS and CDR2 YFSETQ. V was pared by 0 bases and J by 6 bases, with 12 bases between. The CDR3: CASSLAGLTAGELFF. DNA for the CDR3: TGCGCCAGCAGCTTGGCCGGACTCACGGCCGGGGAGCTGTTTTTT. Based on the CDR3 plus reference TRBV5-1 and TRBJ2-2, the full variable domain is KAGVTQTPRYLIKTRGQQVTLSCSPISGHRSVSWYQQTPGQGLQFLFEYFSETQRNKGNFPGRFSGRQFSNSRSEMNVSTLELGDSALYLCASSLAGLTAGELFFGEGSRLTVL.

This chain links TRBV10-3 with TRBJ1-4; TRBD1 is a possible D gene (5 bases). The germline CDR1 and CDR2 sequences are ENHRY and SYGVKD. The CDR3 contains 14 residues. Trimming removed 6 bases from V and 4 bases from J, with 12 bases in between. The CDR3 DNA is TGTGCCATCAGCCCAGGGAGGGGTAATGAAAAACTGTTTTTT. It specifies CAISPGRGNEKLFF.

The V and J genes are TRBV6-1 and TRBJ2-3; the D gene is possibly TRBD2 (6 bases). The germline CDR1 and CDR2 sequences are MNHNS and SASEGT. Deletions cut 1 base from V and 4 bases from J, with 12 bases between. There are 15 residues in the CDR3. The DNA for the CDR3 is TGTGCCAGCAGTGAAGGGGGCGGGAAATCAGATACGCAGTATTTT. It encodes CASSEGGGKSDTQYF.

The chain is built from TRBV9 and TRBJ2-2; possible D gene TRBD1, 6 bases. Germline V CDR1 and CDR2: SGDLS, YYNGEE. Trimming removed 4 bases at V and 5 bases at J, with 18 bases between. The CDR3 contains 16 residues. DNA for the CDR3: TGTGCCAGCAGCCGCGGACAGTATTCGTTAACCGGGGAGCTGTTTTTT. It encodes CASSRGQYSLTGELFF.

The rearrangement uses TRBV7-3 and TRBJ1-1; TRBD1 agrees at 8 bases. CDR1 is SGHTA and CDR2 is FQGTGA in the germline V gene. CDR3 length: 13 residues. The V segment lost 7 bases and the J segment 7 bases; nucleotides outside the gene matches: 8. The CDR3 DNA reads TGTGCCAGCAACGACAGGGGTAAGAATGAAGCTTTCTTT. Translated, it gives CASNDRGKNEAFF.

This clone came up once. The CDR3 DNA reads TGTGCCAGCAGCTTATTGCCCAGCGTCTCCTACGAGCAGTACTTC. Translated, it gives CASSLLPSVSYEQYF. This chain uses TRBV11-2 with TRBJ2-7; D unclear. Trimming took off 2 bases at V and 0 bases at J, with 11 bases between the two ends. CDR3 size: 15 residues. Germline V lookup: CDR1 SGHAT, CDR2 FQNNGV. Full variable domain (rest looked up from reference TRBV11-2 and TRBJ2-7): EAGVAQSPRYKIIEKRQSVAFWCNPISGHATLYWYQQILGQGPKLLIQFQNNGVVDDSQLPKDRFSAERLKGVDSTLKIQPAKLEDSAVYLCASSLLPSVSYEQYFGPGTRLTVT.

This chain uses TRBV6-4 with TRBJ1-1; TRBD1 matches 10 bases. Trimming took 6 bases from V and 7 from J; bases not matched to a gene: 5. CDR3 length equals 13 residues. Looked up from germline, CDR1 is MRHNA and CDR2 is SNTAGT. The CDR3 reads CASSHGDRGEAFF. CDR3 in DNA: TGTGCCAGCAGCCACGGGGACAGGGGTGAAGCTTTCTTT.

In DNA form, the CDR3 reads TGTGCCAGCAGCTTAAGGGGTTCTGGGGCCAACGTCCTGACTTTC. Its protein product is CASSLRGSGANVLTF. The chain uses TRBV5-4 and TRBJ2-6; a possible D gene is TRBD1 (5 bases). The CDR3 consists of 15 residues. Germline loops: CDR1 SGHNT, CDR2 YYREEE (reference sequence). V lost 2 bases, J lost 1 base, and 7 bases lay in between.

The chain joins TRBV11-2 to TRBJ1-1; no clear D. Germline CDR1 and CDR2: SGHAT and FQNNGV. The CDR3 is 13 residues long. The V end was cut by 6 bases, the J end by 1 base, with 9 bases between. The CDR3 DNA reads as TGTGCCAGCAGTCAAAGGGAGAACACTGAAGCTTTCTTT. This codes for CASSQRENTEAFF.